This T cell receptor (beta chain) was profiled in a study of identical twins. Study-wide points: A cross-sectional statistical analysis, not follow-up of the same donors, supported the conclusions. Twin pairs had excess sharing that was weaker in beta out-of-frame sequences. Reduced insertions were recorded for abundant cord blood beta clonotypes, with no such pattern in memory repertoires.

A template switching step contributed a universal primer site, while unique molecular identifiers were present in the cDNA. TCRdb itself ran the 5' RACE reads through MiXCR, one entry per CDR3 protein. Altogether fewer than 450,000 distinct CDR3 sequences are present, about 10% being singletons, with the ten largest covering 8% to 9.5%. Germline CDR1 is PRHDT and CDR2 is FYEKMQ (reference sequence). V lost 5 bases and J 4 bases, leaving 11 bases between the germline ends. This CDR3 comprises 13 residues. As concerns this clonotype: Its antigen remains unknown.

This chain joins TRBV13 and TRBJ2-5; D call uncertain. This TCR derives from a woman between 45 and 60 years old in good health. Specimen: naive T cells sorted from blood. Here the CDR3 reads CASSALTPETQYF. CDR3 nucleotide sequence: TGTGCCAGCAGCGCGCTAACCCCAGAGACCCAGTACTTC.